This T cell receptor (beta chain) was identified in a study of blood T cell repertoires in COVID-19. Study in general: Acute and convalescent COVID-19 samples came from the United States, Italy and Spain. PBMCs, B-cell-depleted T cells, or T cells provided the cDNA or gDNA that made up the material.

This CDR3 has 15 amino acids. CDR1 is SGHKS, CDR2 YYEKEE, per germline (reference sequence). With 0 bases clipped from V and 3 bases from J, the junction kept 2 bases outside the gene matches. Per the authors' pipeline: The assay estimated nucleated cells by amplifying reference gene primers. TCRdb's table, derived via immunoSEQ multiplex PCR, lists solely in-frame clones and lacks some. V, J and clone size are taken as reported in that table, and D and trimming were inferred from the DNA itself. The top ten hold approximately 1.6% of the sample, which has 55,000 to 65,000 clones, just over 90% seen once.

The sequence was collected from a human donor in a cohort sampled during active COVID-19. The material sequenced was peripheral blood. V gene TRBV5-5 combines with J gene TRBJ1-3; 8 nucleotides agree with TRBD1. The CDR3 DNA reads TGTGCCAGCAGCTTGGACAGGGGGTTTGGAAACACCATATATTTT. It translates to CASSLDRGFGNTIYF.